Listed below are T cell receptor beta chains from one sample, sequenced in a study of blood T cells in healthy people across ages. TCRdb reprocessed the 5' RACE reads via MiXCR and lists one record per CDR3 protein. The sample has hundreds of thousands of distinct CDR3 sequences, about 27% seen once. The data were also submitted as part of a second study, on T cells of mothers and their children.

What was sequenced was blood. The receptors stem from a boy aged 2 to 9 in good health. CDR3s include the opening cysteine and the closing phenylalanine or tryptophan. The D gene is left open where the match is weak. Clone size is stated in some rows and not others, as once, few, many or a class when expanded.

CDR3nt | CDR3aa | j_gene | v_gene | d_gene | abundance
TGCAGTGCTAGAGGGGAGAGGGGTGGAGGGTCACCCCTCCACTTT | CSARGERGGGSPLHF | TRBJ1-6 | TRBV20-1 | . | .
TGTGCCATCAGGGCAGGGGGTTACGAGCAGTACTTC | CAIRAGGYEQYF | TRBJ2-7 | TRBV10-3 | TRBD1 | few
TGTGCCAGCAGCTTAGCGGGAGGGCGGACCCTGGTCTACGAGCAGTACTTC | CASSLAGGRTLVYEQYF | TRBJ2-7 | TRBV11-2 | TRBD2 | few
TGCAGTGCTCTAACTAGGTCCCACGTCAATGAGCAGTTCTTC | CSALTRSHVNEQFF | TRBJ2-1 | TRBV20-1 | . | .
TGTGCCAGCTCACCATTAGGGGACAATGAGCAGTTCTTC | CASSPLGDNEQFF | TRBJ2-1 | TRBV18 | . | few
TGCAGCGTTGCCCCAGCTCAGACAGGGTTGAACACTGAAGCTTTCTTT | CSVAPAQTGLNTEAFF | TRBJ1-1 | TRBV29-1 | TRBD1 | few
TGTGCCAGCAGCCGGGCAGGACACTACGAGCAGTACTTC | CASSRAGHYEQYF | TRBJ2-7 | TRBV3-1 | . | .
TGTGCCAGCATCCCTTCTTCGGGGTCCGGGGCCAACGTCCTGACTTTC | CASIPSSGSGANVLTF | TRBJ2-6 | TRBV6-7 | . | .
TGTGCCAGCAGCGAGACCGGGACTATCACAGATACGCAGTATTTT | CASSETGTITDTQYF | TRBJ2-3 | TRBV27 | TRBD2 | few
TGTGCCAGCAGCTCTCCCCCGAACGGGAGTGACCCTTGGGATGAGCAGTTCTTC | CASSSPPNGSDPWDEQFF | TRBJ2-1 | TRBV14 | . | few
TGTGCCAGCAGTGGGACAGGACTAAGTGCAAATTCACCCCTCCACTTT | CASSGTGLSANSPLHF | TRBJ1-6 | TRBV6-2/TRBV6-3 | TRBD1 | .
TGTGCCAGCAGCCAAGAAGGGTTTTCCGGGCTTTACGAGCAGTACTTC | CASSQEGFSGLYEQYF | TRBJ2-7 | TRBV14 | . | .
TGCAGTGCTTCTTTACTATCCTACAATGAGCAGTTCTTC | CSASLLSYNEQFF | TRBJ2-1 | TRBV20-1 | . | .
TGTGCCAGCAAAAACTACGAGCAGTACTTC | CASKNYEQYF | TRBJ2-7 | TRBV7-9 | . | .
TGTGCCAGCAGCCAAGGCACTAGCGGGGGCCGACTAACACTCACAGATACGCAGTATTTT | CASSQGTSGGRLTLTDTQYF | TRBJ2-3 | TRBV4-2 | TRBD2 | few
TGTGCCAGCAGTGATACTAGCGGGGTTCTTTACCAAGAGACCCAGTACTTC | CASSDTSGVLYQETQYF | TRBJ2-5 | TRBV6-1 | TRBD2 | few
TGTGCCAGCAGATATAGCGGGAGTCCGAGGGGGACCCAGTACTTC | CASRYSGSPRGTQYF | TRBJ2-5 | TRBV12-3/TRBV12-4 | TRBD2 | .
TGTGCCATCAGGCGGGACCAGGGAGAGACCCAGTACTTC | CAIRRDQGETQYF | TRBJ2-5 | TRBV10-3 | . | .
TGTGCCTGGAACGGGGACACGTTCGACTATGGCTACACCTTC | CAWNGDTFDYGYTF | TRBJ1-2 | TRBV30 | . | .
TGTGCCAGCAGTTACCACCCCGGACAGGGACAAAACATTCAGTACTTC | CASSYHPGQGQNIQYF | TRBJ2-4 | TRBV12-3/TRBV12-4 | TRBD1 | few
TGTGCCATCAGTGACCCAGGACAGGGACCCACAGATACGCAGTATTTT | CAISDPGQGPTDTQYF | TRBJ2-3 | TRBV10-3 | TRBD1 | few
TGCAGTGCTAGGGACTCCTCAAGCACAGATACGCAGTATTTT | CSARDSSSTDTQYF | TRBJ2-3 | TRBV20-1 | . | few